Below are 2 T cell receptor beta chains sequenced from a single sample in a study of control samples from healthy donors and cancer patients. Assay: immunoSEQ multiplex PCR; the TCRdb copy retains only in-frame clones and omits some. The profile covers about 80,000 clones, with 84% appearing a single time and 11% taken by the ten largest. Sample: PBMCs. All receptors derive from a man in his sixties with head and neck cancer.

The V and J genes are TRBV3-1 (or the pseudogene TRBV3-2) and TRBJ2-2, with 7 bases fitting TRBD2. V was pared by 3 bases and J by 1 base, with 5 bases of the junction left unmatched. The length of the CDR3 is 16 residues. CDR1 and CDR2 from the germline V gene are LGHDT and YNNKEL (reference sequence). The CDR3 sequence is CASSQGGRQNTGELFF. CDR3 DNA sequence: TGTGCCAGCAGCCAGGGCGGGAGACAGAACACCGGGGAGCTGTTTTTT.

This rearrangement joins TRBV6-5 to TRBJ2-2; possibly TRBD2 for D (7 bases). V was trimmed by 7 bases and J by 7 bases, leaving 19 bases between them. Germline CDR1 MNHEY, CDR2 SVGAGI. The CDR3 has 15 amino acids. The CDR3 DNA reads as TGTGCCAGCACCAGTGGGGGGGCTGGGGTCGGGGAGCTGTTTTTT. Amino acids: CASTSGGAGVGELFF.